A selection of T cell receptor beta chains follows, all from one sample in a study of blood T cells in healthy people across ages. In TCRdb, the 5' RACE reads were re-called with MiXCR into one record per CDR3 protein. The table lists nearly 1 million distinct CDR3 sequences, about 53% of them singletons. Material for sequencing was blood. These receptors all stem from a woman aged 55-75 years in good health. Both conserved end residues are part of each CDR3. The D gene is left open where the match is weak. For some rows the clone size is stated as once, few or many, or as a class when expanded; others skip it.

CDR3 protein	CDR3 DNA	D gene	J gene	V gene	clone size
CSASPPRASYEQYF	TGCAGTGCTAGCCCCCCCAGGGCGTCCTACGAGCAGTACTTC	NA	TRBJ2-7	TRBV20-1	NA
CASSFSDSREKLFF	TGTGCCAGCAGCTTCAGCGACTCCCGTGAAAAACTGTTTTTT	NA	TRBJ1-4	TRBV7-9	few
CASTSGRGFSEQYF	TGTGCCAGCACTAGCGGGAGAGGCTTCTCCGAGCAGTACTTC	TRBD2	TRBJ2-7	TRBV2	NA
CASSQNRATFLYEQYF	TGTGCCAGCAGCCAAAACCGGGCCACCTTCCTCTACGAGCAGTACTTC	NA	TRBJ2-7	TRBV7-2	few
CSIRQAGYF	TGCAGCATAAGACAGGCAGGGTACTTC	NA	TRBJ2-4	TRBV29-1	NA
CSAPRQGRYNEQFF	TGCAGTGCGCCGAGACAGGGCAGGTACAATGAGCAGTTCTTC	TRBD1	TRBJ2-1	TRBV20-1	few
CASSQDLHRGRSKNIQYF	TGCGCCAGCAGCCAAGATCTTCACAGGGGGCGATCCAAAAACATTCAGTACTTC	TRBD1	TRBJ2-4	TRBV4-3	NA
CSARHADRSNQPQHF	TGCAGTGCTAGGCACGCGGACAGGAGCAATCAGCCCCAGCATTTT	TRBD1	TRBJ1-5	TRBV20-1	once
CASSLGSGGGGAFF	TGTGCCAGCAGCTTAGGGTCGGGCGGCGGGGGAGCTTTCTTT	NA	TRBJ1-1	TRBV7-9	NA
CASSAGLAGVIGETQYF	TGTGCCAGCAGCGCGGGACTAGCGGGAGTGATAGGAGAGACCCAGTACTTC	TRBD2	TRBJ2-5	TRBV9	few
CASSLQEGGANVLTF	TGCGCCAGCAGCTTGCAGGAAGGCGGGGCCAACGTCCTGACTTTC	NA	TRBJ2-6	TRBV5-1	few
CSVKSYQETQYF	TGCAGCGTTAAGTCGTACCAAGAGACCCAGTACTTC	NA	TRBJ2-5	TRBV29-1	many
CASSQEGFSGSLFNEQFF	TGCGCCAGCAGCCAAGAAGGTTTTAGCGGGAGTTTGTTTAATGAGCAGTTCTTC	TRBD2	TRBJ2-1	TRBV4-1	NA
CASSLASGSPTNEQFF	TGTGCCAGCAGCTTAGCGTCCGGGAGCCCCACCAATGAGCAGTTCTTC	NA	TRBJ2-1	TRBV7-2	once
CASSLIPSSSRNEQFF	TGTGCCAGCAGTTTAATCCCTAGCTCTAGCCGCAATGAGCAGTTCTTC	NA	TRBJ2-1	TRBV28	NA
CASRAGQGGYTF	TGTGCCAGCAGGGCGGGACAGGGCGGCTACACCTTC	TRBD1	TRBJ1-2	TRBV12-3/TRBV12-4	many
CASSKDSWGGYTF	TGTGCCAGCAGCAAGGACAGCTGGGGGGGCTACACCTTC	NA	TRBJ1-2	TRBV6-6	NA
CASRGGMTDSYEQYF	TGTGCCAGCAGAGGGGGGATGACAGACTCCTACGAGCAGTACTTC	NA	TRBJ2-7	TRBV7-9	NA
CASRQGVRQYF	TGTGCCAGCAGACAGGGAGTCAGGCAGTACTTC	NA	TRBJ2-7	TRBV28	NA
CSSSQGKVYEQYF	TGCAGTTCTTCACAGGGGAAGGTCTACGAGCAGTACTTC	TRBD1	TRBJ2-7	TRBV20-1	NA
CASSHGLARGNEQFF	TGCGCCAGCAGCCATGGACTAGCACGGGGCAATGAGCAGTTCTTC	TRBD2	TRBJ2-1	TRBV4-1	once
CASSLVLRTSGADTQYF	TGTGCCAGCAGCTTAGTCCTCCGGACTAGCGGGGCAGATACGCAGTATTTT	TRBD2	TRBJ2-3	TRBV7-2	few
CSARNSGTTRNEQFF	TGCAGTGCCCGCAACTCCGGGACGACAAGAAATGAGCAGTTCTTC	NA	TRBJ2-1	TRBV20-1	many
CASSAVGTDMQYF	TGTGCCAGCAGCGCAGTAGGCACAGATATGCAGTATTTT	NA	TRBJ2-3	TRBV9	NA
CASSFGAARGNQPQHF	TGTGCCAGCAGCTTCGGGGCAGCAAGGGGCAATCAGCCCCAGCATTTT	NA	TRBJ1-5	TRBV5-5	NA
CASSPHNSYEQYF	TGTGCCAGCAGCCCGCACAACTCCTACGAGCAGTACTTC	NA	TRBJ2-7	TRBV3-1	NA
CASRRSLNNYEQYF	TGTGCCAGCAGACGATCTCTTAACAACTACGAGCAGTACTTC	NA	TRBJ2-7	TRBV5-6	many
CASTPGGVQQYF	TGCGCCAGCACCCCAGGGGGCGTTCAGCAGTACTTC	TRBD1	TRBJ2-5	TRBV5-1	NA
CASKPGQGSSGANVLTF	TGTGCCAGCAAGCCGGGACAGGGGAGCTCCGGGGCCAACGTCCTGACTTTC	NA	TRBJ2-6	TRBV21-1	NA
CSAFLLGLASNEQYF	TGCAGTGCTTTCCTCCTGGGACTAGCCAGCAATGAGCAGTACTTC	TRBD2	TRBJ2-5	TRBV20-1	once
CASGHDGYEQYF	TGTGCCAGCGGCCACGACGGCTACGAGCAGTACTTC	NA	TRBJ2-7	TRBV12-3/TRBV12-4	NA
CSAGKRGPQHF	TGCAGTGCTGGTAAAAGGGGGCCCCAGCATTTT	NA	TRBJ1-5	TRBV20-1	NA
CASSSHGTSGYNEQFF	TGTGCCAGCAGTTCCCACGGGACTAGCGGATACAATGAGCAGTTCTTC	TRBD2	TRBJ2-1	TRBV12-3/TRBV12-4	NA